This T cell receptor beta chain was recovered during a study of neurological immune-mediated disorders (dated by TCRdb to about 2019). For the wider study: Using UMI-based sequencing, the study compared peripheral blood TCR-beta repertoires from patients with HTLV-I-associated myelopathy (HAM/TSP), patients with multiple sclerosis, and healthy controls. Alongside PBMC samples, the set of about 100 TCR-beta libraries contained longitudinal samples, technical triplicates, and paired CD4+ and CD8+ T-cell subsets that had been sorted. Of the approximately 70 subjects in the cohort, about 14 were HAM/TSP patients, about 34 were multiple sclerosis patients, and 20 were healthy controls.

The CDR3 holds 14 amino acids from the cysteine to the phenylalanine. The only DNA kept is the CDR3, 42 bases in frame from the first base. V is cut by 5 bases and J by 4 bases, and the space between the germline ends is 15 bases. The germline V gene (reference sequence) specifies LGHDT as CDR1 and YNNKEL as CDR2. This clonotype was counted many times. Its antigen target is currently unknown. Base-call qualities are not available, and no considerably larger clone is one nucleotide away. cDNA was synthesized by template-switch 5'RACE using a primer with a 10-nucleotide random unique molecular identifier that tagged each TCR transcript. Every sequencing run yielded over 170 million TCR-beta sequences covering 15-18 subjects. Total RNA was extracted with the RNeasy kit. Using the KAPA Real-time Library Amplification kit, TCR-beta VDJ regions were amplified with primers for the TCR constant region and the 5'RACE anchor. A first PCR added sample indexes and Illumina adaptors, and a second PCR then raised library yield. After Ampure bead purification, the roughly 650 bp TCR product was size-selected on a 2% E-gel SizeSelection system. Before pooling, library quality was checked on a Bioanalyzer, concentration was measured with Qubit, and libraries were quantified with the Kapa Library Quantification kit. An Illumina HiSeq 2500 sequenced the libraries paired-end 2 x 150 bp. To increase sequence diversity, about 25-31% phiX was spiked into each library pool. Concerning the study's data processing: The quality-filtered reads were processed with the UMI-based MiGEC pipeline, whose error correction step removed more than 80% of the raw TCR sequences. VDJ genes were aligned to IMGT germline references, and clonotypes were defined by unique CDR3 amino acid sequence plus V-J genes. Clonal expansion, Shannon diversity and CDR3 relatedness (CalcPairwiseDistances, ClusterSamples) were evaluated with VDJtools, and phylogenetic trees were built with CLCbio workbench. Using coefficient-of-variation modelling across technical triplicates, the study counted a clone as expanded if it had at least 8 unique UMIs. TCRdb applied fastp at Q25 and MiXCR to the public reads, then kept only in-frame beta chains. One record per CDR3 amino acid sequence lists the most common genes and DNA. These V and J calls derive from TCRdb rather than the authors' analysis. The sample table holds tens of thousands of distinct CDR3 sequences, of which 10% were seen once. The top ten constitute around 2% of the sample.

What the research found in general, with its limitations: No identical CDR3 amino acid sequences were shared among expanded clones across subjects, suggesting private TCR-beta repertoires in all groups. TCR clonal expansion was highest in HAM/TSP patients and lowest in MS patients, with MS patients falling below even healthy controls.

Blood bank volunteers in Maryland, USA served as the healthy controls. Unsorted PBMC libraries were generated from 2 million PBMCs stored in RNAlater at -80 °C until RNA extraction. Peripheral blood was subjected to Ficoll-Hypaque density gradient centrifugation to isolate PBMCs, which were then cryopreserved in liquid nitrogen. The receptor was isolated from a man aged 40-55 years in good health. The sample comprised PBMCs. Recombination linked TRBV3-1 to TRBJ2-7; 6 matching bases give a weak D call of TRBD1. The CDR3 region reads CASSFLDRSYEQYF. The DNA sequence is TGTGCCAGCAGCTTCCTAGACAGGTCGTACGAGCAGTACTTC.